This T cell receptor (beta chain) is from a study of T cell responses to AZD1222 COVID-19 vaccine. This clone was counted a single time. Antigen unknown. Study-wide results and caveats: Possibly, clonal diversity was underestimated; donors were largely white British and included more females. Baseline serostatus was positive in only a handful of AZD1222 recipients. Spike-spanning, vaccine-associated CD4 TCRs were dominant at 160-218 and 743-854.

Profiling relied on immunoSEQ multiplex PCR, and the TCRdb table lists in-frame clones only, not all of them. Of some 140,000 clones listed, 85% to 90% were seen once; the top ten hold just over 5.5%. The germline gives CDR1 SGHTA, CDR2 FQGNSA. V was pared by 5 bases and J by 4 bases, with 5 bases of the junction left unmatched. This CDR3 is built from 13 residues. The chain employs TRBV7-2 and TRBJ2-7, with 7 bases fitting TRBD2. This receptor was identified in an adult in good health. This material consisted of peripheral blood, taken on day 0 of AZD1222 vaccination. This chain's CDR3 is CASSLRTSYEQYF. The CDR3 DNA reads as TGTGCCAGCAGCCTGCGGACTAGTTACGAGCAGTACTTC. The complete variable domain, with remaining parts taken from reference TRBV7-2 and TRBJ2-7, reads GAGVSQSPSNKVTEKGKDVELRCDPISGHTALYWYRQSLGQGLEFLIYFQGNSAPDKSGLPSDRFSAERTGGSVSTLTIQRTQQEDSAVYLCASSLRTSYEQYFGPGTRLTVT.